This TCR beta chain emerged from a study of response to subunit inactivated influenza vaccine. Study-wide points: After each seasonal influenza vaccination, few new T cells are recruited, the authors suggested.

MiXCR, applied by TCRdb to the RT-PCR reads, yields one record per CDR3 protein. In the table there are some 640,000 distinct CDR3 sequences, roughly 14% of which are singletons. The V end lost 10 bases, the J end lost 5 bases, and 10 bases lay between the germline ends. Germline V lookup: CDR1 ENHRY, CDR2 SYGVKD. There are 11 residues in the CDR3. Concerning this clonotype: The antigen is unknown.

The material sequenced was PBMCs from blood, taken approximately 15 days before vaccination. This rearrangement joins TRBV10-3 to TRBJ2-3; no firm D call. This sequence originates from a man in his fifties or sixties who received an inactivated influenza vaccine. Written as DNA, the CDR3 is TGTGCCACCGGCACGGTAGATACGCAGTATTTT. Its translation is CATGTVDTQYF.